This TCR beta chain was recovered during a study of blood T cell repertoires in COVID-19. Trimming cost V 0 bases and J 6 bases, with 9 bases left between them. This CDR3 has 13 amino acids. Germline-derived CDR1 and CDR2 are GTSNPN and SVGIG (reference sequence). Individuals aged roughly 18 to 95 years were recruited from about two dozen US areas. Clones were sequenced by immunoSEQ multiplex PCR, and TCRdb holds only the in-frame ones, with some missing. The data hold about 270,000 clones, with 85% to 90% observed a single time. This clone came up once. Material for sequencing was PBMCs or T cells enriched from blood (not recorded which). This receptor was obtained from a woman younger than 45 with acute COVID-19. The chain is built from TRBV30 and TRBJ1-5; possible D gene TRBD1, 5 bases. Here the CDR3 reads CAWSVGEGQPQHF. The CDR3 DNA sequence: TGTGCCTGGAGTGTAGGGGAGGGTCAGCCCCAGCATTTT.